Listed below are T cell receptor beta chains from one sample, sequenced in a study of blood T cell repertoires in COVID-19. Data came from immunoSEQ multiplex PCR; TCRdb stores just in-frame clones and leaves some out. The table has tens of thousands of clones, 65% to 80% seen once. The sequenced material came from peripheral blood. These receptors all come from a man in his 60s with active or convalescent COVID-19. The CDR3 runs from the conserved cysteine through the conserved F or W. D genes are given only for firm matches. Some rows mark clone size as missing; the rest say once, few, many or name a class of expanded clone.

V gene	J gene	D gene	clone size	CDR3 DNA	CDR3 protein
TRBV7-9	TRBJ1-4	.	.	TGTGCCAGCAGCCTGGACAGCGGAAATGAAAAACTGTTTTTT	CASSLDSGNEKLFF
TRBV5-1	TRBJ1-5	.	.	TGCGCCAGCTCGGAAGGAGAAAATCAGCCCCAGCATTTT	CASSEGENQPQHF
TRBV19	TRBJ1-2	.	.	TGTGCCAGTACTGAACAACCGGCAAGAGGGAACTATGGCTACACCTTC	CASTEQPARGNYGYTF
TRBV5-4	TRBJ1-3	.	.	TGTGCCAGCAGCGCGGACTGGAGAAACACCATATATTTT	CASSADWRNTIYF
TRBV2	TRBJ2-7	TRBD1	.	TGTGCCAGCAGTTCCGGGACAGGGGACGAGCAGTACTTC	CASSSGTGDEQYF
TRBV18	TRBJ2-1	.	.	TGTGCCAGCTCACCGTCCGGGGCGGGGAGTTCCTACAATGAGCAGTTCTTC	CASSPSGAGSSYNEQFF
TRBV1	TRBJ2-7	.	.	TGCACCAGCAGCCAAGGAAGAAGGGACTCCTCCTACGAGCAGTACTTC	CTSSQGRRDSSYEQYF
TRBV28	TRBJ1-1	TRBD1	.	TGTGCCAGCAGCCCCCCGGGACAGGGTTCCACTGAAGCTTTCTTT	CASSPPGQGSTEAFF
TRBV2	TRBJ1-2	TRBD1	.	TGTGCCAGCAGTGAGCAGGGGGCTACCTATGGCTACACCTTC	CASSEQGATYGYTF
TRBV7-6	TRBJ1-1	.	.	TGTGCCAGCAGCTTTCCAGGGACAATGAACACTGAAGCTTTCTTT	CASSFPGTMNTEAFF
TRBV24-1	TRBJ1-2	.	.	TGTGCCACCAGTGCGAACAGGGATCGCTCTGATGGCTACACCTTC	CATSANRDRSDGYTF
TRBV4-1	TRBJ1-4	TRBD1	few	TGCGCCAGCAGCCAAGATGTTACAGGGGAAGAAAAACTGTTTTTT	CASSQDVTGEEKLFF
TRBV12-3/TRBV12-4	TRBJ1-2	.	.	TGTGCCTCCAGGGTGTCGGGTAACTATGGCTACACCTTC	CASRVSGNYGYTF
TRBV3-1/TRBV3-2	TRBJ2-1	.	.	TGTGCCAGCAGCCTAGAAGACAGGAGCAATGAGCAGTTCTTC	CASSLEDRSNEQFF
TRBV19	TRBJ2-7	TRBD2	.	TGTGCCAGTAGTAAAGGTAGCGGGGGATCCTACGAGCAGTACTTC	CASSKGSGGSYEQYF
TRBV5-4	TRBJ2-3	.	.	TGTGCCAGCAGCTTGCGCTCGGGCACAGATACGCAGTATTTT	CASSLRSGTDTQYF
TRBV4-2	TRBJ1-1	.	few	TGTGCCAGCAGCCACCAGACAGGCCAAGCTTTCTTT	CASSHQTGQAFF
TRBV18	TRBJ1-1	.	.	TGTGCCAGCTCACCACAACGGGACACGAGCACTGAAGCTTTCTTT	CASSPQRDTSTEAFF
TRBV2	TRBJ1-4	.	once	TGTGCCAGCAGGTACAGGGTTGGCGAAAAACTGTTTTTT	CASRYRVGEKLFF
TRBV29-1	TRBJ2-1	.	.	TGCAGCGTTCTGACACCTTCCTACAATGAGCAGTTCTTC	CSVLTPSYNEQFF
TRBV6-1	TRBJ1-2	.	.	TGTGCCAGCAGTGAAAGGGGGACCTCCGCTAACTATGGCTACACCTTC	CASSERGTSANYGYTF
TRBV14	TRBJ2-5	TRBD2	.	TGTGCCAGCAGCCAAGATCGAAGGCTAGCGGAAGAGACCCAGTACTTC	CASSQDRRLAEETQYF
TRBV2	TRBJ1-5	TRBD1	few	TGTGCCAGCAGGACAGGGGACAATCAGCCCCAGCATTTT	CASRTGDNQPQHF
TRBV6-5	TRBJ2-5	.	.	TGTGCCAGCAGGGAGGACTGGTACCAAGAGACCCAGTACTTC	CASREDWYQETQYF
TRBV28	TRBJ2-2	TRBD1	.	TGTGCCAGCAGTCGAACTACACAGGGGGCCGGGGAGTTGTTTTTT	CASSRTTQGAGELFF
TRBV7-9	TRBJ1-2	TRBD1	.	TGTGCCAGCAGCAACTGGGACAGGGGGGTGTATGGCTACACCTTC	CASSNWDRGVYGYTF
TRBV19	TRBJ2-3	TRBD1	.	TGTGCCAGTAGTACAGGGGGCTCAGATACGCAGTATTTT	CASSTGGSDTQYF
TRBV6-1	TRBJ1-4	.	.	TGTGCCAGCAGTGACCGAACGGGGGGACTGATTAATGAAAAACTGTTTTTT	CASSDRTGGLINEKLFF
TRBV5-1	TRBJ1-1	TRBD1	.	TGCGCCAGCAGCCCGACAGGGTCGGACACTGAAGCTTTCTTT	CASSPTGSDTEAFF
TRBV3-1/TRBV3-2	TRBJ1-3	TRBD1	few	TGTGCCAGCAGCCCACGGACAGGCCCTGCCATATATTTT	CASSPRTGPAIYF
TRBV19	TRBJ2-1	TRBD2	.	TGTGCCAGTAGTATAGATTTGACTAGCGGGGGGAAGCAGTTCTTC	CASSIDLTSGGKQFF
TRBV7-8	TRBJ1-2	TRBD1	.	TGTGCCAGCAGCGTCACGACAGGGGTCTACAACTATGGCTACACCTTC	CASSVTTGVYNYGYTF
TRBV7-9	TRBJ1-1	.	.	TGTGCCAGCAGCTTAGCGAGCCAGGACACTGAAGCTTTCTTT	CASSLASQDTEAFF
TRBV7-3	TRBJ2-1	TRBD2	few	TGTGCCAGCAGCTTAACGGGGCTAGCGGGGAGGAATGAGCAGTTCTTC	CASSLTGLAGRNEQFF
TRBV2	TRBJ2-7	TRBD2	.	TGTGCCAGCAGTCGGCTAGCGGGGCTCGGCGAGCAGTACTTC	CASSRLAGLGEQYF
TRBV5-4	TRBJ2-7	TRBD2	.	TGTGCCAGCAGCCTGGCCAGCGGGGGATCCTACGAGCAGTACTTC	CASSLASGGSYEQYF
TRBV29-1	TRBJ1-1	.	.	TGCAGCGTGGAGGTGGGGAAAGCTTTCTTT	CSVEVGKAFF
TRBV29-1	TRBJ1-2	.	.	TGCAGCGTTGAAGTGGTCGGTAACTATGGCTACACCTTC	CSVEVVGNYGYTF
TRBV4-1	TRBJ2-5	.	.	TGCGCCAGCAGCCAAATGGAGACCGTGGAGACCCAGTACTTC	CASSQMETVETQYF
TRBV7-3	TRBJ1-4	.	.	TGTGCCAGCAGCCCGTCCGGGAGGGAAAAACTGTTTTTT	CASSPSGREKLFF
TRBV4-1	TRBJ2-7	TRBD1	.	TGCGCCAGCAGCCACCTACTCTCAAGACAGGGGGGCGAGCAGTACTTC	CASSHLLSRQGGEQYF
TRBV10-3	TRBJ1-2	TRBD1	.	TGTGCCATCAGTGAGTTGGGGACAGCTAACTATGGCTACACCTTC	CAISELGTANYGYTF
TRBV4-2	TRBJ1-4	TRBD1	.	TGTGCCAGCAGCCAAGATAATCCGGGACAGGAGGAAGAAAAACTGTTTTTT	CASSQDNPGQEEEKLFF
TRBV2	TRBJ1-1	.	.	TGTGCCAGCAGTGTTACCCCCGAGGTAAGCACTGAAGCTTTCTTT	CASSVTPEVSTEAFF
TRBV19	TRBJ1-5	.	.	TGTGCCAGTGGGGACTCGGGACGCTTCAATCAGCCCCAGCATTTT	CASGDSGRFNQPQHF
TRBV7-9	TRBJ1-1	TRBD1	.	TGTGCCAGCAGCATCCTACAGGGGATGAACACTGAAGCTTTCTTT	CASSILQGMNTEAFF
TRBV5-1	TRBJ1-4	.	.	TGCGCCAGCAGCTTGGAGGCCGTCCGGGATGAAAAACTGTTTTTT	CASSLEAVRDEKLFF